The sample holds a few counts of the clone carrying this T cell receptor beta chain. The entry originates in a study of blood T cell repertoires in COVID-19. Study as a whole: Both acute and convalescent COVID-19 samples were obtained from the United States, Italy and Spain.

Produced via immunoSEQ multiplex PCR; TCRdb's table is partial and in-frame only. This table holds 60,000 to 85,000 clones, approximately 86% found once. Germline CDR1 LGHDT, CDR2 YNNKEL (reference sequence). The ends were cut back, 4 bases at V and 3 bases at J, with 4 bases in the middle. This CDR3 spans 12 amino acids. The specimen was peripheral blood. The sequence came from a human donor in a cohort sampled during active COVID-19. This chain links TRBV3-1 (or the pseudogene TRBV3-2) with TRBJ1-5; D gene uncertain. The CDR3 is CASSLINQPQHF. In DNA form, the CDR3 reads TGTGCCAGCAGCCTCATCAATCAGCCCCAGCATTTT.